The 29 T cell receptor beta chains in this list originate from one sample, sequenced in a study of shared clonotypes between healthy human individuals. Clones were sequenced by immunoSEQ multiplex PCR, and TCRdb holds only the in-frame ones, with some missing. This table holds about 2.5 million clones, roughly 90% found once. Sequencing used naive CD4+ T cells from PBMCs. Stated subset: CD45RA+ positively selected. Receptor source: a man aged 18-30 years in good health. Some clones in this sample may be carry-over from other donors' samples.

J is TRBJ2-3 and V is TRBV7-2; D is ambiguous. Per the germline V gene, CDR1 is SGHTA and CDR2 is FQGNSA. The CDR3 covers 14 residues. Deletions cut 3 bases from V and 2 bases from J, with 9 bases between. The CDR3 region has the DNA TGTGCCAGCAGCTTTGGGCGACACACAGATACGCAGTATTTT. Translation: CASSFGRHTDTQYF.

This rearrangement joins TRBV7-9 to TRBJ2-1; 13 bases fit TRBD2. Germline loops: CDR1 SEHNR, CDR2 FQNEAQ (reference sequence). The V and J ends lost 5 bases and 8 bases, in that order; junction bases with no gene match: 9. This CDR3 has 16 residues. CDR3 in amino acids: CASSRATSGRLDEQFF. The CDR3 region has the DNA TGTGCCAGCAGCCGCGCGACTAGCGGGAGGTTGGATGAGCAGTTCTTC.

This chain connects TRBV18 to TRBJ2-7; TRBD1 or TRBD2 may be the D gene (6 bases each). The germline gives CDR1 KGHSH, CDR2 LQKENI. This CDR3 is 14 amino acids long. V dropped 1 base and J dropped 4 bases, with 11 bases sitting between them. The CDR3 sequence: CASSPRGAGYEQYF. CDR3 nucleotides: TGTGCCAGCTCACCACGGGGGGCAGGATACGAGCAGTACTTC. The full variable domain, completed using reference TRBV18 and TRBJ2-7, is NAGVMQNPRHLVRRRGQEARLRCSPMKGHSHVYWYRQLPEEGLKFMVYLQKENIIDESGMPKERFSAEFPKEGPSILRIQQVVRGDSAAYFCASSPRGAGYEQYFGPGTRLTVT.

The chain couples TRBV19 to TRBJ1-5, with 7 nucleotides matching TRBD1. The CDR3 extends over 16 amino acids. Germline CDR1 reads LNHDA; CDR2 reads SQIVND (reference sequence). V shed 7 bases, J shed 7 bases, and the junction held 16 bases outside the gene matches. CDR3 nucleotide sequence: TGTGCCAGTAACCTACTGGGGACAGAGGCTCAGCAGCCCCAGCATTTT. It is translated as CASNLLGTEAQQPQHF.

The J gene is TRBJ1-5, the V gene TRBV27, with 8 bases aligning to TRBD1. This CDR3 has 17 amino acids. V trimming: 2 bases; J trimming: 6 bases; junction bases outside the gene matches: 12. CDR1 MNHEY and CDR2 SMNVEV come from the germline V gene (reference sequence). As DNA, the CDR3 is TGTGCCAGCAGTTTAACTATAGACAGGGGAAGGTCTCAGCCCCAGCATTTT. This gives the protein CASSLTIDRGRSQPQHF.

The CDR3 region has the DNA TGCAGCGCATCAGGGTCGGCGAACACCGGGGAGCTGTTTTTT. Translating gives CSASGSANTGELFF. The chain combines TRBV29-1 with TRBJ2-2, with D maybe TRBD1 (5 bases). The CDR3 is 14 amino acids. V lost 7 bases and J lost 0, with 12 bases in between. Looked up from germline, CDR1 is SQVTM and CDR2 is ANQGSEA.

The V and J genes are TRBV19 and TRBJ2-3; the D gene is possibly TRBD2 (6 bases). This CDR3 is 17 amino acids long. The V end lost 2 bases, the J end lost 6 bases, and 21 bases lay between the germline ends. Germline CDR1 reads LNHDA; CDR2 reads SQIVND (reference sequence). The chain's CDR3 is CASSIKPPGLGADTQYF. In DNA, the CDR3 is TGTGCCAGTAGTATAAAACCCCCGGGACTTGGGGCTGATACGCAGTATTTT.

The rearrangement links TRBV6-6 to TRBJ1-2, with 9 positions matching TRBD1. Trimming cost V 5 bases and J 5 bases; bases outside gene matches: 9. CDR3 length: 15 amino acids. Germline CDR1 and CDR2: MNHNY and SVGAGI (reference sequence). CDR3 protein: CASSPLTGGSYGYTF. The CDR3 nucleotides read TGTGCCAGCAGTCCGTTGACAGGGGGTTCTTATGGCTACACCTTC.

The rearrangement links TRBV28 to TRBJ1-6; D is possibly TRBD1 (5 bases). The CDR3 is 15 amino acids. The V end lost 6 bases, the J end lost 8 bases, and 17 bases lay between the germline ends. Germline lookup yields CDR1 MDHEN and CDR2 SYDVKM. CDR3 protein: CASSPPLSGYSPLHF. The CDR3 nucleotides are TGTGCCAGCAGCCCTCCCTTATCAGGGTATTCACCCCTCCACTTT.

The V gene is TRBV19, the J gene TRBJ1-5; no definite D call. Germline V lookup: CDR1 LNHDA, CDR2 SQIVND (reference sequence). Trimming took 7 bases from V and 0 from J, leaving 7 bases between them. The CDR3 covers 13 residues. CDR3: CASTWGSNQPQHF. The CDR3 DNA reads as TGTGCCAGTACCTGGGGTAGCAATCAGCCCCAGCATTTT.

This chain uses TRBV19 with TRBJ2-7; 8 bases are shared with TRBD1. The CDR3 is 15 residues long. The V gene end was trimmed by 3 bases and the J gene end by 2 bases; junction bases not matched to a gene: 6. CDR1 LNHDA and CDR2 SQIVND come from the germline V gene (reference sequence). This CDR3 is CASSMQGAPPYEQYF. The DNA of the CDR3 is TGTGCCAGTAGTATGCAGGGGGCTCCTCCCTACGAGCAGTACTTC. Full variable domain (missing parts from reference TRBV19 and TRBJ2-7): DGGITQSPKYLFRKEGQNVTLSCEQNLNHDAMYWYRQDPGQGLRLIYYSQIVNDFQKGDIAEGYSVSREKKESFPLTVTSAQKNPTAFYLCASSMQGAPPYEQYFGPGTRLTVT.

The J gene is TRBJ2-7, the V gene TRBV7-3, with 14 bases aligning to TRBD2. J was trimmed by 6 bases and V by 2 bases; bases with no gene match: 3. CDR1 SGHTA and CDR2 FQGTGA come from the germline V gene. CDR3 length: 15 amino acids. CDR3 residues: CASSLGGLAGAEQYF. In DNA, the CDR3 is TGTGCCAGCAGCTTAGGGGGACTAGCGGGAGCCGAGCAGTACTTC.

V gene TRBV7-9 combines with J gene TRBJ2-5; TRBD1 might be the D (6 bases). Trimming took 3 bases from V and 5 from J, leaving 10 bases between them. Germline CDR1 reads SEHNR; CDR2 reads FQNEAQ (reference sequence). The CDR3 extends over 13 amino acids. As DNA, the CDR3 is TGTGCCAGCAGCTTCACAGGGTTGGAGACCCAGTACTTC. It specifies CASSFTGLETQYF.

The V and J genes are TRBV6-9 and TRBJ1-1; 10 nucleotides agree with TRBD1. The J segment lost 1 base and the V segment lost 6 bases, leaving 11 bases of the junction unmatched. Germline CDR1 reads MNHGY; CDR2 reads SVAAGI. This CDR3 spans 17 amino acids. The DNA for the CDR3 is TGTGCCAGCAGGCCTCGGACAGGGGGGGGAGAGAACACTGAAGCTTTCTTT. It yields the protein CASRPRTGGGENTEAFF.

The chain uses TRBV5-4 and TRBJ2-7; D not resolved. V lost 2 bases, J lost 0 bases, and 12 bases lay in between. Germline CDR1 and CDR2: SGHNT and YYREEE (reference sequence). The CDR3 sequence is 15 residues long. CDR3 sequence reads: CASSFGRQPSYEQYF. The DNA of the CDR3 is TGTGCCAGCAGCTTCGGGCGCCAACCCTCCTACGAGCAGTACTTC.

For this clone: Other DNA sequences from this sample encode an identical CDR3 as well. The rearrangement uses TRBV30 and TRBJ1-1; D is perhaps TRBD1 (5 bases). CDR1 GTSNPN and CDR2 SVGIG come from the germline V gene (reference sequence). Trimming stripped 5 bases from V and 0 bases from J, with 10 bases between. The CDR3 is made up of 13 amino acids. The CDR3 reads CAWSAGLNTEAFF. CDR3 nucleotide sequence: TGTGCCTGGTCAGCGGGGCTGAACACTGAAGCTTTCTTT. Based on the CDR3 plus reference TRBV30 and TRBJ1-1, the full variable domain is SQTIHQWPATLVQPVGSPLSLECTVEGTSNPNLYWYRQAAGRGLQLLFYSVGIGQISSEVPQNLSASRPQDRQFILSSKKLLLSDSGFYLCAWSAGLNTEAFFGQGTRLTVV.

The chain links TRBV4-2 to TRBJ1-3, with TRBD1 as a possible D gene (6 bases). V was pared by 0 bases and J by 2 bases, with 8 bases between. This CDR3 region has 15 residues. Germline-derived CDR1 and CDR2 are LGHNA and YNFKEQ. CDR3 nucleotide sequence: TGTGCCAGCAGCCAAGACCGGGACACTGGAAACACCATATATTTT. Its protein is CASSQDRDTGNTIYF.

This chain uses TRBV25-1 with TRBJ2-1; the match to TRBD1 covers 10 bases. Germline V gene data show CDR1 as MGHDK and CDR2 as SYGVNS. The trim removed 9 bases at V and 3 bases at J, leaving 5 bases unmatched. The CDR3 length is 14 residues. Here the CDR3 reads CASGWDRGYNEQFF. Written as DNA, the CDR3 is TGTGCCAGTGGGTGGGACAGGGGCTACAATGAGCAGTTCTTC.

The chain uses TRBV5-4 and TRBJ2-3; D may be TRBD2 (8 bases). The CDR3 is 16 residues long. Trimming removed 0 bases at V and 6 bases at J, with 17 bases between. Germline V gives CDR1 SGHNT, CDR2 YYREEE (reference sequence). This CDR3 is CASSLEGTRGPDTQYF. CDR3 nucleotides: TGTGCCAGCAGCTTGGAAGGGACTAGGGGGCCCGATACGCAGTATTTT.

The chain couples TRBV5-4 to TRBJ1-3; tentatively, D is TRBD1 (5 bases). Germline assignment: CDR1 SGHNT and CDR2 YYREEE (reference sequence). This CDR3 is 16 amino acids long. Trimming cost V 0 bases and J 0 bases, with 10 bases left between them. CDR3 DNA: TGTGCCAGCAGCTTGGACAGGCCGAGCTCTGGAAACACCATATATTTT. Its translation is CASSLDRPSSGNTIYF.

This rearrangement joins TRBV28 to TRBJ2-7, with 9 bases identical to TRBD1. With 6 bases clipped from V and 2 bases from J, the junction kept 23 bases outside the gene matches. The length of the CDR3 is 20 residues. Germline V gene lookup returns CDR1 MDHEN and CDR2 SYDVKM. The CDR3 sequence: CASSPPGGTGRTLATYEQYF. CDR3 nucleotides: TGTGCCAGCAGCCCCCCGGGCGGGACAGGGCGGACCCTGGCCACCTACGAGCAGTACTTC.

The V call is TRBV6-6, the J call TRBJ2-1; TRBD2 matches 7 bases. Trimming cost V 5 bases and J 1 base; bases outside gene matches: 5. This CDR3 spans 15 amino acids. In germline, CDR1 is MNHNY, CDR2 SVGAGI (reference sequence). CDR3 in DNA: TGTGCCAGCAGTCTTCCGGGGGGTTCCTACAATGAGCAGTTCTTC. It encodes CASSLPGGSYNEQFF.

This clone was counted between two and nine times. The genes are TRBV14 and TRBJ2-7, with TRBD1 matching 8 bases. CDR1 is SGHDN, CDR2 FVKESK, per germline. The CDR3 consists of 12 residues. V lost 2 bases, J lost 10 bases, and 4 bases stayed unmatched. In DNA, the CDR3 is TGTGCCAGCAGCCAAATAGGACAGGGCCAGTACTTC. Translating gives CASSQIGQGQYF.

The rearrangement uses TRBV9 and TRBJ2-5, with D tentatively TRBD1 or TRBD2 (6 bases each). The CDR3 is 13 residues long. Germline lookup yields CDR1 SGDLS and CDR2 YYNGEE. Trimming cost V 3 bases and J 2 bases, with 8 bases left between them. CDR3 loop: CASSAGAQETQYF. In DNA, the CDR3 is TGTGCCAGCAGCGCGGGGGCGCAAGAGACCCAGTACTTC.

The chain employs TRBV5-1 and TRBJ2-3; 10 nucleotides align to TRBD2. The CDR3 has 16 amino acids. Germline CDR1 and CDR2: SGHRS and YFSETQ. Trimming took 4 bases from V and 6 from J; bases not matched to a gene: 11. Here the CDR3 reads CASSPGTSGMLDTQYF. For the CDR3, the DNA is TGCGCCAGCAGCCCCGGTACTAGCGGGATGCTGGATACGCAGTATTTT.

V usage is TRBV19 and J usage is TRBJ2-7; 9 bases line up with TRBD2. J lost 0 bases, V lost 1 base, and 7 bases had no gene match. Germline lookup yields CDR1 LNHDA and CDR2 SQIVND (reference sequence). The CDR3 covers 17 residues. Here the CDR3 DNA reads TGTGCCAGTAGTATAGTGAGGGAAGCGGGAGGCTCCTACGAGCAGTACTTC. Its protein product is CASSIVREAGGSYEQYF.

CDR3 DNA: TGCAGCGTTGAAAAGTTAGGGGAGCAGTACTTC. Its translation: CSVEKLGEQYF. The rearrangement links TRBV29-1 to TRBJ2-7; no firm D call. The CDR3 length is 11 residues. The ends were cut back, 2 bases at V and 7 bases at J, with 9 bases in the middle. Germline-derived CDR1 and CDR2 are SQVTM and ANQGSEA.

The genes are TRBV21-1 and TRBJ1-2. TRBV21-1 counts as a pseudogene. The CDR3 spans 15 residues. This CDR3 reads CASSNGENTNYGYTF. The DNA of the CDR3 is TGTGCCAGCAGCAACGGAGAAAACACTAACTATGGCTACACCTTC.

Concerning this clone: Different DNA sequences within this sample yield the same CDR3. The chain carries TRBV2 and TRBJ2-6; D uncertain. This CDR3 contains 14 residues. The germline gives CDR1 SNHLY, CDR2 FYNNEI. Trimming took 2 bases from V and 0 from J, leaving 2 bases between them. The CDR3 bases are TGTGCCAGCAGTGAATTCTCTGGGGCCAACGTCCTGACTTTC. Translated: CASSEFSGANVLTF.